Reported below is one TCR beta chain. Its antigen is as yet unknown. This specimen comes from a study of cytomegalovirus exposure and HLA in healthy donors. General study findings and limits: Later analysis demonstrated an association between a missense DCLRE1C variant and TCR beta V- and J-gene trimming. In an earlier analysis, most TCR beta V segments were productive about 87% or about 30% of the time. The authors later found HLA-associated TCR beta chains more clonally expanded than equally common others.

Primers for the PCR totalled 60 Vbeta and 13 Jbeta. The repertoire was sequenced with immunoSEQ multiplex PCR; TCRdb's copy has only in-frame clones and lacks some. The table includes around 130,000 clones, around four fifths detected once. Trimming stripped 3 bases from V and 8 bases from J, with 16 bases between. The CDR3 covers 15 residues. Germline V gene data show CDR1 as LNHNV and CDR2 as YYDKDF (reference sequence). The gene calls are TRBV15 and TRBJ1-4; TRBD1 might be the D (5 bases). This clonotype was obtained from a woman in her forties in good health and CMV-seropositive. Sequences were obtained from PBMCs. The CDR3 reads CATSRQTVLGEKLFF. The CDR3 DNA is TGTGCCACCAGCAGGCAGACAGTCCTCGGCGAAAAACTGTTTTTT.